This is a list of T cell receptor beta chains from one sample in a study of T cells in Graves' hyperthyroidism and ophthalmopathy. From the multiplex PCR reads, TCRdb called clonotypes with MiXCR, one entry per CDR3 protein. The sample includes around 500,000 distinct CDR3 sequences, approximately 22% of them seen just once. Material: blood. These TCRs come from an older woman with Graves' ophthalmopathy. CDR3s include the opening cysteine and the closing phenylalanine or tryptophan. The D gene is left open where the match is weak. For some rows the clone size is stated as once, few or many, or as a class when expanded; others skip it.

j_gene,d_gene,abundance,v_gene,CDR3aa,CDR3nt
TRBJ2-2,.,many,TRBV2,CASLSDGFGGELFF,TGTGCCAGCCTCTCGGACGGATTCGGCGGGGAGCTGTTTTTT
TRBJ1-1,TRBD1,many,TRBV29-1,CSVKGTGGPPEAFF,TGCAGCGTAAAGGGGACAGGGGGACCGCCTGAAGCTTTCTTT
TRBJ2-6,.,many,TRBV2,CASSAGAGANVLTF,TGTGCCAGCAGTGCAGGGGCTGGGGCCAACGTCCTGACTTTC
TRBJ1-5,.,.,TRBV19,CASSIADWGYSNQPQHF,TGTGCCAGTAGTATAGCCGATTGGGGATATAGCAATCAGCCCCAGCATTTT
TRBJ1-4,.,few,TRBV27,CASSRWASNEKLFF,TGTGCCAGCTCCCGATGGGCATCTAATGAAAAACTGTTTTTT
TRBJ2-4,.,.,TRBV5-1,CASSREPIENIQYF,TGCGCCAGCAGCAGGGAACCCATAGAGAACATTCAGTACTTC
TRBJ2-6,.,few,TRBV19,CASSPQGPGANVLTF,TGTGCCAGTAGTCCCCAGGGGCCTGGGGCCAACGTCCTGACTTTC
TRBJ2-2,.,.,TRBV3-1,CASSQVLGAGELFF,TGTGCCAGCAGCCAAGTTCTGGGGGCCGGGGAGCTGTTTTTT
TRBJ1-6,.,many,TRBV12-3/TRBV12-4,CASSLGGSNSPLHF,TGTGCCAGCAGTTTAGGAGGGAGTAATTCACCCCTCCACTTT
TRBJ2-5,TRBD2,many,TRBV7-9,CASSLHGLAGRETQYF,TGTGCCAGCAGCCTCCACGGACTAGCGGGACGAGAGACCCAGTACTTC
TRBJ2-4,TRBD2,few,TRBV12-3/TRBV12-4,CASSLGGRAPDGDIQYF,TGTGCCAGCAGTTTGGGCGGGAGGGCACCCGATGGTGACATTCAGTACTTC
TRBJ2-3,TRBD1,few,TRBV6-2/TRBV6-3,CASSFRGRTDTQYF,TGTGCCAGCAGTTTCAGGGGGCGGACAGATACGCAGTATTTT
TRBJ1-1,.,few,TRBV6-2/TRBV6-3,CASSYSGRRSTGAFF,TGTGCCAGCAGTTACTCGGGCAGACGGTCGACGGGAGCTTTCTTT
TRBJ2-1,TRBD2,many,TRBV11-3,CASSLAQREAGPYEQFF,TGTGCCAGCAGCTTAGCCCAGCGGGAGGCCGGCCCCTATGAGCAGTTCTTC
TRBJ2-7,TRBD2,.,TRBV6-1,CASPPLGGGVGSYEQYF,TGTGCCAGTCCTCCCCTGGGGGGGGGAGTAGGCTCCTACGAGCAGTACTTC
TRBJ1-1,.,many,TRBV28,CASSLGQRNTEAFF,TGTGCCAGCAGCCTGGGGCAGAGGAACACTGAAGCTTTCTTT
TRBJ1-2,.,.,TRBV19,CASSIPRGHGYTF,TGTGCCAGTAGTATACCAAGGGGCCATGGCTACACCTTC
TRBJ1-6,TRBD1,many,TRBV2,CASRGDSLNSPLHF,TGTGCCAGCAGGGGGGACAGCCTTAATTCACCCCTCCACTTT
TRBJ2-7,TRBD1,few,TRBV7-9,CASSHKDRATYEQYF,TGTGCCAGCAGCCATAAGGACAGGGCGACCTACGAGCAGTACTTC
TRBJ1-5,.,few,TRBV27,CASPSDHYSNQPQHF,TGTGCCAGCCCCTCAGACCACTATAGCAATCAGCCCCAGCATTTT
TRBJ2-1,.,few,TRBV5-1,CASSLSGRGSDEQFF,TGCGCCAGCAGCTTGTCCGGCCGGGGAAGCGATGAGCAGTTCTTC
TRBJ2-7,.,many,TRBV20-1,CSARDLVGRNSYEQYF,TGCAGTGCTAGAGATTTGGTCGGCAGGAACTCCTACGAGCAGTACTTC
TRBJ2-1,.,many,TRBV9,CASSVAGSHNEQFF,TGTGCCAGCAGCGTCGCGGGGTCCCACAATGAGCAGTTCTTC
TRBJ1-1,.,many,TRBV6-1,CASPDPTGPSGLMNTEAFF,TGTGCCAGCCCAGACCCTACCGGACCCTCGGGACTCATGAACACTGAAGCTTTCTTT